This is a list of T cell receptor beta chains from one sample in a study of tumor and adjacent non-tumor tissue in lung cancer. TCRdb called the multiplex PCR reads again in MiXCR, with one record for every CDR3 protein. The profile shows fewer than 130,000 distinct CDR3 sequences, 84% of them singletons. Source material: lung tumor tissue. The receptors stem from a man between 70 and 80 years old with non-small cell lung cancer. The CDR3 runs from the conserved cysteine through the conserved F or W. D genes are given only for firm matches. Expanded clones are given a class, and other clones once, few, many or no size at all.

>TRBJ2-7|TRBV4-1|.|.
CASSHDRGGMRPYEQYF
TGCGCCAGCAGCCATGATAGGGGGGGGATGAGACCTTACGAGCAGTACTTC
>TRBJ2-3|TRBV11-3|TRBD2|.
CLSSLRGSSGRAKYAIF
TGTCTCAGCAGCCTAAGGGGGTCTAGCGGGAGGGCGAAATACGCAATATTT
>TRBJ2-1|TRBV11-3|.|.
CVSSLDPTGGRSEQFF
TGTGTCAGCAGCTTAGATCCCACGGGGGGCAGAAGTGAGCAGTTCTTC
>TRBJ2-7|TRBV28|.|.
CASSMWGFGSYEQYF
TGTGCCAGCAGTATGTGGGGGTTCGGGTCCTACGAGCAGTACTTC
>TRBJ1-6|TRBV16|.|.
CTSSPTRNSSLHF
TGTACCAGCAGTCCAACTAGGAATTCATCCCTCCACTTT
>TRBJ1-1|TRBV4-1|.|.
CASSQQGVRVSIEAFF
TGCGCCAGCAGCCAACAGGGAGTGAGAGTGAGCATTGAAGCTTTCTTT
>TRBJ1-3|TRBV5-5|TRBD1|.
CVSSTWTGGAAGNTICF
TGTGTCAGCAGCACCTGGACAGGGGGTGCGGCCGGAAACACCATATGTTTT
>TRBJ2-6|TRBV10-3|TRBD2|.
CAISEGLAGGHRSGANVLTF
TGTGCCATCAGTGAGGGACTAGCGGGGGGTCACCGCTCTGGGGCCAACGTCCTGACTTTC
>TRBJ2-2|TRBV29-1|.|.
CSVHLGPGELLF
TGCAGTGTTCATCTCGGGCCCGGGGAGCTGCTTTTT
>TRBJ2-5|TRBV24-1|.|once
CGTSAGRDQETQYF
TGTGGCACCAGTGCCGGCAGAGACCAAGAGACCCAGTACTTC
>TRBJ2-5|TRBV29-1|.|.
CSVESGVEAQYF
TGCAGCGTTGAGTCCGGAGTGGAGGCCCAGTACTTC
>TRBJ1-2|TRBV11-3|TRBD1|.
CARSLIKGAESDYIF
TGTGCCAGAAGCTTAATTAAGGGGGCTGAGAGTGACTACATCTTC
>TRBJ2-5|TRBV4-1|.|once
CASIQYQLQETQYF
TGCGCCAGCATCCAGTACCAGCTCCAAGAGACCCAGTATTTC
>TRBJ2-2|TRBV4-1|.|.
CAGSRGQGGTGELLF
TGCGCCGGCAGCCGCGGACAGGGAGGGACCGGGGAGCTGCTTTTT